This T cell receptor beta chain originates from a study of blood T cell repertoires in COVID-19. Sequenced by immunoSEQ multiplex PCR; TCRdb stores in-frame clones only, minus some. The sample lists roughly 180,000 clones; around 88% were seen once. The germline CDR1 and CDR2 sequences are SEHNR and FQNEAQ (reference sequence). This CDR3 region has 11 residues. Deletions cut 4 bases from V and 5 bases from J, with 3 bases between. This receptor was taken from a woman in her twenties or thirties with acute or convalescent COVID-19. The chain recombines TRBV7-9 with TRBJ2-1; D remains unclear. The sample comprised peripheral blood. This chain's CDR3 is CASSYNNEQFF. For the CDR3, the DNA is TGTGCCAGCAGCTATAACAATGAGCAGTTCTTC.